This T cell receptor beta chain was observed in a study of cytomegalovirus exposure and HLA in healthy donors. This clone was seen a few times. Its target is not known. Trimming took off 0 bases at V and 0 bases at J, with 8 bases between the two ends. From germline, CDR1 is LNHDA and CDR2 SQIVND (reference sequence). This CDR3 comprises 15 residues. A multiplex PCR was run with 60 Vbeta primers and 13 Jbeta primers. The protocol was immunoSEQ multiplex PCR, while the TCRdb copy is restricted to in-frame clones and leaves out a portion. This table holds about 160,000 clones, more than 60% found once. Whole-study findings and limits: Data from an earlier analysis indicated that most TCR beta V segments were productive either about 90% or about 30% of the time. An apparent linkage of common viral pathogens to several of the most significant clusters emerged in a later analysis.

The chain joins TRBV19 to TRBJ1-1; possibly TRBD1 for D (5 bases). Material: PBMCs. The source of this sequence is a middle-aged man in good health and CMV-seronegative. The CDR3 nucleotides read TGTGCCAGTAGTATAGAGGCAGGGCTGAACACTGAAGCTTTCTTT. Amino acids: CASSIEAGLNTEAFF.